The 18 T cell receptor beta chains presented below share a single source sample, sequenced in a study of metastatic and nonmetastatic thyroid tumors. Before thyroid surgery, none of the patients had received any treatment. TCRdb ran MiXCR on the PCR reads. The sample includes roughly 58,000 clones, about 4% of them seen just once. Sequenced material: blood. The receptors were gathered from a female donor with papillary thyroid cancer or a benign thyroid nodule (not recorded which). Some clones in this sample may be carry-over from other donors' samples.

This clone was seen repeatedly, ten times or more. The V and J genes are TRBV19 and TRBJ2-6; D possibly matches TRBD1 or TRBD2 (6 bases each). Germline V gene data show CDR1 as LNHDA and CDR2 as SQIVND (reference sequence). The CDR3 contains 18 residues. V was cut by 6 bases and J by 0 bases, with 18 bases left in between. The CDR3 nucleotides are TGTGCCAGTAGAGTCGCGGGGACATCCCTCTCTGGGGCCAACGTCCTGACTTTC. Its protein product is CASRVAGTSLSGANVLTF.

This clone was recorded at least ten times. A much larger clone differs by one base, so this may be a read error. The rearrangement links TRBV5-4 to TRBJ1-2; TRBD1 aligns across 8 bases. There are 13 residues in the CDR3. Germline CDR1 SGHNT, CDR2 YYREEE (reference sequence). J lost 2 bases, V lost 4 bases, and 1 base had no gene match. CDR3 sequence: CASSRTGNYGYTF. In DNA form, the CDR3 reads TGTGCCAGCAGCCGGACAGGGAACTATGGCTACACCTTC.

There are many counts of this clone. The V call is TRBV12-3 or TRBV12-4, the J call TRBJ2-2; TRBD2 aligns across 7 bases. The ends lost 6 bases at V and 1 base at J; junction bases unmatched: 5. This CDR3 spans 15 amino acids. The CDR3 bases are TGTGCCAGCAGGGGGGGGGGATGGAACACCGGGGAGCTGTTTTTT. It is translated as CASRGGGWNTGELFF.

Only a few counts were recorded for this clone. This chain links TRBV6-2 or TRBV6-3 with TRBJ1-5; a possible D gene is TRBD1 (6 bases). V was trimmed by 7 bases and J by 4 bases, leaving 11 bases between them. Germline V gene data show CDR1 as MNHEY and CDR2 as SVGEGT. CDR3 length equals 13 residues. CDR3 residues: CASIGQLNQPQHF. CDR3 bases: TGTGCCAGCATCGGACAGCTAAATCAGCCCCAGCATTTT.

V and J are TRBV6-1 and TRBJ1-2; 8 positions match TRBD1. The CDR3 length is 14 residues. The V and J ends lost 5 bases and 0 bases, in that order; junction bases with no gene match: 2. Looked up from germline, CDR1 is MNHNS and CDR2 is SASEGT. CDR3 sequence reads: CASSRGQANYGYTF. CDR3 coding DNA: TGTGCCAGCAGTCGGGGACAGGCTAACTATGGCTACACCTTC.

This clone came up many times. This chain connects TRBV20-1 to TRBJ2-7; D could derive from TRBD1 or TRBD2 (5 bases each). This CDR3 contains 15 residues. Trimming cost V 6 bases and J 6 bases, with 24 bases left between them. Per the germline V gene, CDR1 is DFQATT and CDR2 is SNEGSKA (reference sequence). The CDR3 sequence: CSARLPGASSAEQYF. The CDR3, as DNA: TGCAGTGCCAGACTTCCCGGGGCGTCGTCTGCCGAGCAGTACTTC.

There are many counts of this clone. V usage is TRBV5-6 and J usage is TRBJ2-7; 9 bases agree with TRBD1. The CDR3 covers 15 residues. The V gene end was trimmed by 4 bases and the J gene end by 1 base; junction bases not matched to a gene: 6. The V gene's germline CDR1 is SGHDT and CDR2 YYEEEE. The CDR3 DNA sequence: TGTGCCAGCAGCCCGGGACAGGGATTTTCCTACGAGCAGTACTTC. Its translation is CASSPGQGFSYEQYF.

This clone came up many times. This may come from a read error, since a much larger clone is one base off. This CDR3 is also generated by other DNA sequences in the sample. The CDR3 bases are TGTGCCAGCAGTTATCTCTACGAGCAATACTTC. Translated, it gives CASSYLYEQYF. The V call is TRBV12-3 or TRBV12-4, the J call TRBJ2-7; D ambiguous. This CDR3 has 11 residues.

This clone was seen ten or more times. The rearrangement joins TRBV3-1 to TRBJ2-1; D might be TRBD1 or TRBD2, each matching 5 bases. The germline V and J ends were trimmed by 4 bases and 7 bases, with 14 bases remaining between them. CDR3 length equals 14 residues. CDR1 and CDR2 (germline): LGHDT, YNNKEL (reference sequence). The CDR3 coding sequence is TGTGCCAGCAGCCCGGGACCACCCCTGAATGAGCAGTTCTTC. As protein: CASSPGPPLNEQFF.

This clone was seen a handful of times. The V and J genes are TRBV27 and TRBJ2-7; TRBD1 matches 7 bases. The CDR3 runs to 14 residues. V lost 6 bases, J lost 2 bases, and 7 bases stayed unmatched. In germline, CDR1 is MNHEY, CDR2 SMNVEV (reference sequence). The CDR3 coding sequence is TGTGCCAGCAGCCGGACAGGCCCGCCCTACGAGCAGTACTTC. Protein sequence: CASSRTGPPYEQYF.

In its sample, this clone was seen many times. The V and J genes are TRBV2 and TRBJ2-7; D is possibly TRBD2 (6 bases). The V end was cut by 6 bases, the J end by 11 bases, with 17 bases between. The CDR3 is 12 amino acids. The germline V gene encodes CDR1 SNHLY and CDR2 FYNNEI. The CDR3 DNA reads TGTGCCAGCAGGGGGCTAGCGTATAAGGAGTACTTC. Its translation: CASRGLAYKEYF.

A remark on this clone: The junction departs from the called germline gene at one end, perhaps through a read error. The rearrangement uses TRBV11-2 and TRBJ2-5; D ambiguous. The CDR3 covers 12 residues. The germline V gene has CDR1 SGHAT and CDR2 FQNNGV. CDR3 protein: CASSFAAETPYF. The CDR3 DNA follows: TGTGCCAGCAGCTTTGCGGCAGAGACCCCGTACTTC.

This clone was recorded many times. The CDR3 here is CASSFLAGSYTGELFF. The CDR3 nucleotides read TGTGCCAGCAGTTTTCTAGCGGGAAGCTACACCGGGGAGCTGTTTTTT. J is TRBJ2-2 and V is TRBV12-3 or TRBV12-4; 9 bases map to TRBD2. Unmatched junction bases numbered 5, after V lost 3 bases and J lost 3 bases. CDR3 length: 16 residues.

This clone was detected many times. The V call is TRBV5-1, the J call TRBJ2-3, with 9 positions matching TRBD2. This CDR3 comprises 17 residues. Per the germline V gene, CDR1 is SGHRS and CDR2 is YFSETQ. Trimming took 3 bases from V and 6 from J; bases not matched to a gene: 14. The CDR3 DNA follows: TGCGCCAGCAGCTATAGTAGCGGGAGAACTTCGGGGGATACGCAGTATTTT. This gives the protein CASSYSSGRTSGDTQYF.

Points on this clone: The junction departs from germline at one end; a sequencing error may be responsible. The rearrangement joins TRBV19 to TRBJ1-1; 8 positions agree with TRBD1. The germline gives CDR1 LNHDA, CDR2 SQIVND (reference sequence). The CDR3 loop spans 13 amino acids. CDR3 bases: TGTGCCGCCAGGGGGCAAGGAGACACTGGAGCTTTCTTT. It specifies CAARGQGDTGAFF.

V usage is TRBV6-2 or TRBV6-3 and J usage is TRBJ1-2, with 8 bases matching TRBD1. Looked up from germline, CDR1 is MNHEY and CDR2 is SVGEGT. CDR3 length: 15 amino acids. Trimming removed 5 bases from V and 3 bases from J; junction bases left unmatched: 8. In DNA, the CDR3 is TGTGCCAGCAGTAGCAGGACAGGGAAGGACTATGGCTACACCTTC. Amino acids: CASSSRTGKDYGYTF.

This clone was observed at least ten times. This chain connects TRBV27 to TRBJ1-2; D is possibly TRBD1 (6 bases). The germline V gene has CDR1 MNHEY and CDR2 SMNVEV (reference sequence). This CDR3 region has 13 residues. The V and J ends lost 6 bases and 2 bases respectively, with 10 bases between them. CDR3 in DNA: TGTGCCAGCAGCTACGGACAGAACTATGGCTACACCTTC. This codes for CASSYGQNYGYTF.

This clone has a handful of counts. The chain joins TRBV24-1 to TRBJ2-7; TRBD1 matches 10 bases. After removal of 3 bases from V and 5 bases from J, the junction contained 9 bases not matched to a gene. The CDR3 contains 16 residues. Germline CDR1 and CDR2: KGHDR and SFDVKD. Here the CDR3 DNA reads TGTGCCACCAGTGATACCGGGACAGGGGTTCGGGACGAGCAGTACTTC. Protein sequence: CATSDTGTGVRDEQYF.